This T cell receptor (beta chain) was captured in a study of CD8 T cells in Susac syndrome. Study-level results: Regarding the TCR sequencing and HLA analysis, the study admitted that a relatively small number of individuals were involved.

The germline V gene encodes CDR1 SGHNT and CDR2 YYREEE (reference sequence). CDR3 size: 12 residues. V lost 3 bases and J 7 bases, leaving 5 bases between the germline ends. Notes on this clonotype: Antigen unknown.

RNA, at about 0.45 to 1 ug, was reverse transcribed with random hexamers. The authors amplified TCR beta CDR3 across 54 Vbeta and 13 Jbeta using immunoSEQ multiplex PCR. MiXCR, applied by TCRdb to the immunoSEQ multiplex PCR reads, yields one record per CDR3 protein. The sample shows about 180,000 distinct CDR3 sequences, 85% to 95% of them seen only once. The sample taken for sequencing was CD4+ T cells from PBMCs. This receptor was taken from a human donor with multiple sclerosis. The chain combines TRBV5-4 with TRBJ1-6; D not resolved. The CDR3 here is CASSSQNSPLHF. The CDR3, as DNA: TGTGCCAGCAGCTCACAGAATTCACCCCTCCACTTT.